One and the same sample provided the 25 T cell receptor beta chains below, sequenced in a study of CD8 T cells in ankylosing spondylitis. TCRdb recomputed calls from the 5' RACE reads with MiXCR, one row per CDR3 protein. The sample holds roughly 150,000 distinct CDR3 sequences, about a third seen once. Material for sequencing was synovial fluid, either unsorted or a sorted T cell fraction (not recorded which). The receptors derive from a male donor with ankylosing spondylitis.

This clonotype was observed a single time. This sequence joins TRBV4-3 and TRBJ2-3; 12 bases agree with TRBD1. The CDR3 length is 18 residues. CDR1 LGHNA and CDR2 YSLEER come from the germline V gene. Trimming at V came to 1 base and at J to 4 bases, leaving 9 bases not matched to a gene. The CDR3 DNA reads TGCGCCAGCAGCCAAGCCCTGGGGGGACAGGGGGCGGCAGATACGCAGTATTTT. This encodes CASSQALGGQGAADTQYF.

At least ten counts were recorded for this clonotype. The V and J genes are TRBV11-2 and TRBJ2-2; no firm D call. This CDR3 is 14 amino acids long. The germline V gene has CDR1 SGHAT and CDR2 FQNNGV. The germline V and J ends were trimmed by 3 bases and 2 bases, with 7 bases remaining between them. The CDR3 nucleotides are TGTGCCAGCAGCTTTCCCAGAAACACCGGGGAGCTGTTTTTT. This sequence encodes CASSFPRNTGELFF.

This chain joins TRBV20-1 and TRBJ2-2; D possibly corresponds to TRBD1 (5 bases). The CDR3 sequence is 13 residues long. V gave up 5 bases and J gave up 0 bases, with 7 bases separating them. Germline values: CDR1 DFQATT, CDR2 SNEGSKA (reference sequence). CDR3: CSAWTPNTGELFF. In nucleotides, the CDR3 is TGCAGTGCTTGGACACCGAACACCGGGGAGCTGTTTTTT.

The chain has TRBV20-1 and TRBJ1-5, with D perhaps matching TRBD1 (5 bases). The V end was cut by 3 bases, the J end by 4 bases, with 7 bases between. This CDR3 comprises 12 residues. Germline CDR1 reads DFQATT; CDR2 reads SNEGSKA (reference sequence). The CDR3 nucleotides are TGCAGTGCTAGTGGGGGTAATCAGCCCCAGCATTTT. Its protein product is CSASGGNQPQHF.

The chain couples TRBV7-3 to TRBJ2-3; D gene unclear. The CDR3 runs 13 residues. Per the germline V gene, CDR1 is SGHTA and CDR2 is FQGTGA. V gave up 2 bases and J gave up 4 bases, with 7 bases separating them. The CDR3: CASSLAIADTQYF. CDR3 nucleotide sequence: TGTGCCAGCAGCTTAGCTATAGCAGATACGCAGTATTTT.

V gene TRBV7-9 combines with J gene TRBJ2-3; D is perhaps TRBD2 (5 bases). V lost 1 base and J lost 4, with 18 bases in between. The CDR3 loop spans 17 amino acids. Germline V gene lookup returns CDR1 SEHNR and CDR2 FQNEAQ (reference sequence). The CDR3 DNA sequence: TGTGCCAGCAGCTTAGGGTCGTCACTACTAGGCCCAGATACGCAGTATTTT. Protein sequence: CASSLGSSLLGPDTQYF.

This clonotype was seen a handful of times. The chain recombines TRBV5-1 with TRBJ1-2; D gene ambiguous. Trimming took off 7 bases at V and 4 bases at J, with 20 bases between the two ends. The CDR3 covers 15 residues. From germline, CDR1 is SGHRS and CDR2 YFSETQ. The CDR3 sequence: CASYNRASSLYGYTF. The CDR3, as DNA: TGCGCCAGCTACAACCGGGCCTCAAGCCTCTATGGCTACACCTTC.

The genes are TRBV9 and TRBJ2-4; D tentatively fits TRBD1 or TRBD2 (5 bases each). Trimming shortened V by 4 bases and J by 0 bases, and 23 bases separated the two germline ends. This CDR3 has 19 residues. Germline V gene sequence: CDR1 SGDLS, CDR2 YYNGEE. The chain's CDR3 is CASSRDSSPLGVAKNIQYF. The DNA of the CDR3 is TGTGCCAGCAGCAGAGACAGCTCACCCCTGGGGGTAGCCAAAAACATTCAGTACTTC.

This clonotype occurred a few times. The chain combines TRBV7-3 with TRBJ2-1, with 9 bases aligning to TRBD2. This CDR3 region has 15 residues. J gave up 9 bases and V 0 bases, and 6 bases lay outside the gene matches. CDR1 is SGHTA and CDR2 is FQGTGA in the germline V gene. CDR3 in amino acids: CASSLTAGGAGEQFF. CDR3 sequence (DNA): TGTGCCAGCAGCTTAACGGCGGGAGGGGCGGGTGAGCAGTTCTTC. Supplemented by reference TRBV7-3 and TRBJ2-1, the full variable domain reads GAGVSQTPSNKVTEKGKYVELRCDPISGHTALYWYRQSLGQGPEFLIYFQGTGAADDSGLPNDRFFAVRPEGSVSTLKIQRTERGDSAVYLCASSLTAGGAGEQFFGPGTRLTVL.

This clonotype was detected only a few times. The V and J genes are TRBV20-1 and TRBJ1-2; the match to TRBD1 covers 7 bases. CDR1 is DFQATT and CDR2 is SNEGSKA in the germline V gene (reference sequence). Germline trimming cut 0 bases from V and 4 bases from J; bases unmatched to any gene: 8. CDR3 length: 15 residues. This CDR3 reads CSARDPNQGGYGYTF. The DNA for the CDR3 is TGCAGTGCTAGAGATCCCAATCAGGGGGGCTATGGCTACACCTTC.

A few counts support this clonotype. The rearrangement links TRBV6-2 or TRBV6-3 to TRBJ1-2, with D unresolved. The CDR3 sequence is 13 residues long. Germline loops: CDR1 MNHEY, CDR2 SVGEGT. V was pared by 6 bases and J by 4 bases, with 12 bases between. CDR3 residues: CASRTTGPYGYTF. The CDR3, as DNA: TGTGCCAGCAGAACGACCGGGCCCTATGGCTACACCTTC.

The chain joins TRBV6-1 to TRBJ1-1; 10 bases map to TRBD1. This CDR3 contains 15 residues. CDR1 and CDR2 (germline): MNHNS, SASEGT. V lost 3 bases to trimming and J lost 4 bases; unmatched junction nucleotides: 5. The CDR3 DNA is TGTGCCAGCAGTGATCCGGGACAGGGGTTCACTGAAGCTTTCTTT. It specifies CASSDPGQGFTEAFF.

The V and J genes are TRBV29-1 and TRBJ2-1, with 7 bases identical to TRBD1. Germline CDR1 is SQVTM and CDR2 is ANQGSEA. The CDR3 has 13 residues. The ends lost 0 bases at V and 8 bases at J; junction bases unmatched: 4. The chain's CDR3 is CSVEDRQGYEQFF. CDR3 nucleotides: TGCAGCGTTGAAGATAGACAGGGCTATGAGCAGTTCTTC.

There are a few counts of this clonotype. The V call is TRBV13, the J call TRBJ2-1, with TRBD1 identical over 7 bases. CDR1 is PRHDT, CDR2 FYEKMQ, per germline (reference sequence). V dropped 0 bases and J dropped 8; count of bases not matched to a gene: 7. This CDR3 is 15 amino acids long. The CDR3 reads CASSLGEGARDEQFF. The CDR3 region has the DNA TGTGCCAGCAGCTTAGGCGAGGGGGCTAGGGATGAGCAGTTCTTC.

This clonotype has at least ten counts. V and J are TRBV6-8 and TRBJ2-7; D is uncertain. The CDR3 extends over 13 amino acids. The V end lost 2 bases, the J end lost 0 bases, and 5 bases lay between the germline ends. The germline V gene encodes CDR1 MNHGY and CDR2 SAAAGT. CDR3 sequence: CASSYKNSYEQYF. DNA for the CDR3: TGTGCCAGCAGTTACAAAAACTCCTACGAGCAGTACTTC.

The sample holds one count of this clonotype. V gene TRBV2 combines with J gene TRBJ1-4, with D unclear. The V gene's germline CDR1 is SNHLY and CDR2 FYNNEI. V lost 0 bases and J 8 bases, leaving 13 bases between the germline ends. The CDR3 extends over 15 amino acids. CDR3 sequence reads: CASSEAPSNSEKLFF. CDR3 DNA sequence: TGTGCCAGCAGTGAAGCGCCCAGTAACAGCGAAAAACTGTTTTTT.

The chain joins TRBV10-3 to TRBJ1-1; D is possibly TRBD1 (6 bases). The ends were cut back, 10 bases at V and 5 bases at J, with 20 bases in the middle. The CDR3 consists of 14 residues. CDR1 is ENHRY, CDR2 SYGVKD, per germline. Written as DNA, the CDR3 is TGTGCCACACACCCGCAGGGAGGGGGTACTGAAGCTTTCTTT. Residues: CATHPQGGGTEAFF.

The chain's CDR3 is CASSYPWGSGSYEQYF. The CDR3 DNA is TGTGCCAGCAGTTACCCCTGGGGGAGCGGGAGCTACGAGCAGTACTTC. The chain carries TRBV6-2 or TRBV6-3 and TRBJ2-7, with TRBD2 matching 8 bases. Trimming at V came to 2 bases and at J to 3 bases, leaving 9 bases not matched to a gene. The CDR3 is made up of 16 amino acids. Germline assignment: CDR1 MNHEY and CDR2 SVGEGT.

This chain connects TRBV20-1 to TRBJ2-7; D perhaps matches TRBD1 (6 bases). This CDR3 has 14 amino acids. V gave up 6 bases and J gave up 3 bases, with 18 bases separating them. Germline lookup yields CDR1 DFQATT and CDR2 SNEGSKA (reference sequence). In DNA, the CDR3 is TGCAGTGCGGACGAGATCGACAGGAACTACGAGCAGTACTTC. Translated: CSADEIDRNYEQYF.

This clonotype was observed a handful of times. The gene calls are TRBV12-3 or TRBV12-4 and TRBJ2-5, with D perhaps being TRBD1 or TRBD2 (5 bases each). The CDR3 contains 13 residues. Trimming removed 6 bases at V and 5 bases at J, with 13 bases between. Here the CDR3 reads CASREDWGETQYF. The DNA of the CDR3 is TGTGCCAGCAGGGAGGATTGGGGCGAGACCCAGTACTTC.

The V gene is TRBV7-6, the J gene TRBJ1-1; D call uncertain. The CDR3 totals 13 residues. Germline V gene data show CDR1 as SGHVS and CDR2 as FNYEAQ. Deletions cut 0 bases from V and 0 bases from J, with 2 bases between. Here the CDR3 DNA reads TGTGCCAGCAGCTTAGCTATGAACACTGAAGCTTTCTTT. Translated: CASSLAMNTEAFF.

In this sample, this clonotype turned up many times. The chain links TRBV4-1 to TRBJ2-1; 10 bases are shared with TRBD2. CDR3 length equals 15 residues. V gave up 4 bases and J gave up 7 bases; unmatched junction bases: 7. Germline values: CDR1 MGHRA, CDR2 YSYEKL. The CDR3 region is CASSPASGRGNEQFF. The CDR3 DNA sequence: TGCGCCAGCAGCCCCGCTAGCGGGAGAGGTAATGAGCAGTTCTTC.

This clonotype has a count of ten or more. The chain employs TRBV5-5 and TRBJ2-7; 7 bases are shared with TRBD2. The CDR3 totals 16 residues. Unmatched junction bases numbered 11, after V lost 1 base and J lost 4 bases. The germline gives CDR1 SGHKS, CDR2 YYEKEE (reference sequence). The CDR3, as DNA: TGTGCCAGCAGCTTGACGCGGGCAGGGAGGGGATACGAGCAGTACTTC. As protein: CASSLTRAGRGYEQYF.

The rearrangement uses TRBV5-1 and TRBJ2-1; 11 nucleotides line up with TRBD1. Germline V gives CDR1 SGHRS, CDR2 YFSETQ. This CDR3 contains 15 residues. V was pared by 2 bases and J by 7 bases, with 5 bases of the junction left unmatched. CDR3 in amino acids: CASSLGRDRGNEQFF. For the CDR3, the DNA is TGCGCCAGCAGCTTAGGCCGGGACAGGGGGAATGAGCAGTTCTTC.

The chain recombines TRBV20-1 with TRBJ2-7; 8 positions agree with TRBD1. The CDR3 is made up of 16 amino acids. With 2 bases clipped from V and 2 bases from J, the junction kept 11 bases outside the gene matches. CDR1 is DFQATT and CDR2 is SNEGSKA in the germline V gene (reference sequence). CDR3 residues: CSARPQDRGSPYEQYF. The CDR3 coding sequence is TGCAGTGCTAGACCCCAAGACAGGGGATCCCCCTACGAGCAGTACTTC.